This T cell receptor beta chain was sequenced during a study of shared clonotypes between healthy human individuals. V gave up 4 bases and J gave up 7 bases; unmatched junction bases: 5. CDR1 SGHRS and CDR2 YFSETQ come from the germline V gene. There are 14 residues in the CDR3. CD45RA+ naive and CD45RA-negative memory subsets were separated from CD4+ cells. Sorted subsets were amplified in replicate PCRs using 200 to 250 ng DNA, 30,000 to 35,000 T cell genomes. Assay: immunoSEQ multiplex PCR; the TCRdb copy retains only in-frame clones and omits some. The data contain about 660,000 clones, around 67% of them seen just once; the ten biggest clones take up 1.5% to 2%.

The receptor's source is a woman aged 25 to 45 in good health. The sequenced sample was memory CD4+ T cells sorted from blood. Subset here: CD45RA-negative fraction. The chain is built from TRBV5-1 and TRBJ1-4; 9 bases are a match to TRBD1. The DNA for the CDR3 is TGCGCCAGCAGCCCCGGGACAGGGCCTGAAAAACTGTTTTTT. As protein: CASSPGTGPEKLFF.